The 9 T cell receptor beta chains below come from one sample, sequenced in a study of blood T cell repertoires in COVID-19. Repertoires were generated with immunoSEQ multiplex PCR, while TCRdb's copy carries only in-frame clones and drops some. The data show fewer than 300,000 clones, roughly 84% seen once. The sample taken for sequencing was peripheral blood. The source of these receptors is a woman between 18 and 29 years old with acute or convalescent COVID-19.

The chain uses TRBV6-2 or TRBV6-3 and TRBJ2-7; D ambiguous. This CDR3 is 13 amino acids long. V was trimmed by 5 bases and J by 1 base, leaving 9 bases between them. CDR1 and CDR2 (germline): MNHEY, SVGEGT. The CDR3 sequence is CASSQAASYEQYF. The CDR3 nucleotides are TGTGCCAGCAGTCAAGCAGCGTCCTACGAGCAGTACTTC.

V is TRBV4-3 and J is TRBJ2-7; 9 nucleotides line up with TRBD1. CDR3 length: 19 amino acids. Germline CDR1 LGHNA, CDR2 YSLEER. J gave up 5 bases and V 0 bases, and 17 bases lay outside the gene matches. DNA for the CDR3: TGCGCCAGCAGCCAAGATTCTGGTGGGGGACAGGGAGTATTGAACGAGCAGTACTTC. Protein: CASSQDSGGGQGVLNEQYF.

This clone has only a few counts. The rearrangement joins TRBV28 to TRBJ1-2; the D is unclear. V lost 2 bases and J 8 bases, leaving 6 bases between the germline ends. Germline CDR1 reads MDHEN; CDR2 reads SYDVKM. This CDR3 is 11 amino acids long. CDR3 DNA: TGTGCCAGCAGTTTAGGGGAGGGCTACACCTTC. Protein: CASSLGEGYTF.

This chain links TRBV6-2 or TRBV6-3 with TRBJ2-7; 13 bases line up with TRBD2. The CDR3 covers 16 residues. The V gene's germline CDR1 is MNHEY and CDR2 SVGEGT. The ends lost 5 bases at V and 6 bases at J; junction bases unmatched: 10. The CDR3 DNA reads as TGTGCCAGCAGTAGAAATCGACTAGCGGGAGGAGGCGAGCAGTACTTC. As protein: CASSRNRLAGGGEQYF.

This clone was picked up a small number of times. V usage is TRBV6-2 or TRBV6-3 and J usage is TRBJ1-5; 10 bases fit TRBD1. There are 15 residues in the CDR3. Germline trimming cut 2 bases from V and 5 bases from J; bases unmatched to any gene: 3. CDR1 is MNHEY, CDR2 SVGEGT, per germline. As DNA, the CDR3 is TGTGCCAGCAGTTACGGGACAGGGGTTCATCAGCCCCAGCATTTT. Translating gives CASSYGTGVHQPQHF.

The chain employs TRBV13 and TRBJ2-5, with 8 positions matching TRBD2. CDR3 length: 12 amino acids. V gave up 7 bases and J gave up 5 bases; unmatched junction bases: 3. CDR1 and CDR2 from the germline V gene are PRHDT and FYEKMQ (reference sequence). CDR3 residues: CASTGGLETQYF. The CDR3 nucleotides are TGTGCCAGCACGGGGGGGCTTGAGACCCAGTACTTC.

This sequence joins TRBV11-2 and TRBJ2-7; D is perhaps TRBD1 (5 bases). Germline loops: CDR1 SGHAT, CDR2 FQNNGV. The CDR3 sequence is 16 residues long. The V end was cut by 5 bases, the J end by 0 bases, with 17 bases between. CDR3 residues: CASSHLGQTYSYEQYF. The DNA for the CDR3 is TGTGCCAGCAGCCATCTGGGGCAGACGTACTCCTACGAGCAGTACTTC.

This chain uses TRBV9 with TRBJ2-1; TRBD2 agrees at 7 bases. The ends lost 5 bases at V and 6 bases at J; junction bases unmatched: 2. CDR1 and CDR2 (germline): SGDLS, YYNGEE. This CDR3 is 12 amino acids long. Written as DNA, the CDR3 is TGTGCCAGCAGTTCGGGAGGCAATGAGCAGTTCTTC. Amino acids: CASSSGGNEQFF.

A remark on this clone: Compared with germline, one end of the junction differs, possibly owing to a read error. The genes are TRBV3-1 (or the pseudogene TRBV3-2) and TRBJ2-7, with D possibly TRBD2 on 6 matching bases. Germline V gene lookup returns CDR1 LGHDT and CDR2 YNNKEL (reference sequence). This CDR3 region has 11 residues. This CDR3 is CASSLGEAPTW. The CDR3 nucleotides are TGTGCCAGCAGCCTCGGGGAGGCACCCACGTGG.